The source of this T cell receptor beta chain is a study of cytomegalovirus exposure and HLA in healthy donors. Study results and caveats: A later analysis reportedly found that, within productive TCRs, an Asian-associated ancestry cluster had fewer N-insertions than the mean observed across the approximately 700 donors. Most TCR beta V segments were productive about 87% or about 30% of the time in an earlier analysis.

This clone came up a few times. Its antigen remains unidentified. The PCR had 60 Vbeta and 13 Jbeta primers. Assay: immunoSEQ multiplex PCR; the TCRdb copy retains only in-frame clones and omits some. Of 200,000 or so clones detected, roughly four fifths appear once; the ten largest clones hold 2.1%. The V end was cut by 10 bases, the J end by 3 bases, with 16 bases between. Germline V lookup: CDR1 SGHTA, CDR2 FQGTGA. The CDR3 sequence is 14 residues long. V and J are TRBV7-3 and TRBJ1-5; possibly TRBD1 for D (6 bases). The sample was PBMCs. The source is a woman aged 18-30 years in good health and CMV-seropositive. CDR3 DNA sequence: TGTGCCACCCCCCAAAGGACAGACAATCAGCCCCAGCATTTT. Its protein product is CATPQRTDNQPQHF.